These T cell receptor beta chains were read from a single sample in a study. TCRdb called the 5' RACE reads again in MiXCR, with one record for every CDR3 protein. The profile shows over 55,000 distinct CDR3 sequences, 28% of them singletons. Sequencing was done on a sample of tumor-infiltrating memory CD4+ T cells sorted from the breast tumor. These receptors came from a female donor with breast cancer. The CDR3 runs from the conserved cysteine through the conserved F or W. The order of the fields is CDR3 protein, CDR3 DNA, V gene, J gene, CDR3 length, clone size, D gene. The D gene is left open where the match is weak. Size values are once, few and many counts, or a class for expanded clones, and some rows have none.

CDR3aa: CSATHPSDWTDTQYF
CDR3nt: TGCAGTGCCACACACCCCAGCGATTGGACAGATACGCAGTATTTT
v_gene: TRBV20-1
j_gene: TRBJ2-3
len: 15
abundance: -
d_gene: -

CDR3aa: CASSFEWPNEQFF
CDR3nt: TGTGCCAGCAGTTTCGAATGGCCCAATGAGCAGTTCTTC
v_gene: TRBV28
j_gene: TRBJ2-1
len: 13
abundance: few
d_gene: -

CDR3aa: CASSGGQISTDTQYF
CDR3nt: TGTGCCAGCAGTGGGGGACAGATTAGCACAGATACGCAGTATTTT
v_gene: TRBV2
j_gene: TRBJ2-3
len: 15
abundance: -
d_gene: TRBD1

CDR3aa: CASSPGTSGRTDEQFF
CDR3nt: TGTGCCAGCAGTCCGGGGACTAGCGGGAGAACGGATGAGCAGTTCTTC
v_gene: TRBV6-2/TRBV6-3
j_gene: TRBJ2-1
len: 16
abundance: -
d_gene: TRBD2

CDR3aa: CASSWTGTEAFF
CDR3nt: TGTGCCAGCAGTTGGACAGGGACTGAAGCTTTCTTT
v_gene: TRBV6-2/TRBV6-3
j_gene: TRBJ1-1
len: 12
abundance: few
d_gene: TRBD1

CDR3aa: CASSYDRLNYGYTF
CDR3nt: TGTGCCAGCAGTTACGACAGGCTAAACTATGGCTACACCTTC
v_gene: TRBV6-5
j_gene: TRBJ1-2
len: 14
abundance: -
d_gene: -

CDR3aa: CASSYTLGTEAFF
CDR3nt: TGTGCCAGCAGTTATACTCTAGGCACTGAAGCTTTCTTT
v_gene: TRBV6-5
j_gene: TRBJ1-1
len: 13
abundance: medium-sized
d_gene: -

CDR3aa: CASSLTYLAGVDEQFF
CDR3nt: TGTGCCAGCAGCTTAACGTACCTAGCGGGAGTTGACGAGCAGTTCTTC
v_gene: TRBV7-3
j_gene: TRBJ2-1
len: 16
abundance: -
d_gene: TRBD2

CDR3aa: CASSLWQTNTGELFF
CDR3nt: TGCGCCAGCAGCTTGTGGCAGACCAACACCGGGGAGCTGTTTTTT
v_gene: TRBV5-1
j_gene: TRBJ2-2
len: 15
abundance: -
d_gene: -

CDR3aa: CASSLVSSNTEAFF
CDR3nt: TGCGCCAGCAGCTTGGTAAGCTCGAACACTGAAGCTTTCTTT
v_gene: TRBV5-1
j_gene: TRBJ1-1
len: 14
abundance: -
d_gene: -

CDR3aa: CASKQPGSTYEQYF
CDR3nt: TGTGCCAGCAAACAACCGGGCTCCACCTACGAGCAGTACTTC
v_gene: TRBV6-1
j_gene: TRBJ2-7
len: 14
abundance: -
d_gene: -

CDR3aa: CASSATGNPDTQYF
CDR3nt: TGTGCCAGCAGCGCCACAGGGAATCCCGATACGCAGTATTTT
v_gene: TRBV9
j_gene: TRBJ2-3
len: 14
abundance: few
d_gene: -

CDR3aa: CASSLTTTGFYGYTF
CDR3nt: TGCGCCAGCAGCTTGACGACCACAGGGTTCTATGGCTACACCTTC
v_gene: TRBV5-1
j_gene: TRBJ1-2
len: 15
abundance: many
d_gene: -

CDR3aa: CSVGQGSSYNEQFF
CDR3nt: TGCAGCGTGGGTCAGGGGAGCTCCTACAATGAGCAGTTCTTC
v_gene: TRBV29-1
j_gene: TRBJ2-1
len: 14
abundance: -
d_gene: -

CDR3aa: CASSRGLAGSLRGNEQFF
CDR3nt: TGTGCCAGCAGCCGCGGACTAGCGGGGTCCTTACGGGGCAATGAGCAGTTCTTC
v_gene: TRBV7-2
j_gene: TRBJ2-1
len: 18
abundance: once
d_gene: TRBD2

CDR3aa: CASRYTGGNYNEQFF
CDR3nt: TGTGCCAGCAGGTATACAGGGGGAAACTACAATGAGCAGTTCTTC
v_gene: TRBV6-6
j_gene: TRBJ2-1
len: 15
abundance: -
d_gene: TRBD1

CDR3aa: CASSQKTGRDTEAFF
CDR3nt: TGCGCCAGCAGCCAGAAGACAGGGAGAGACACTGAAGCTTTCTTT
v_gene: TRBV4-3
j_gene: TRBJ1-1
len: 15
abundance: -
d_gene: TRBD1

CDR3aa: CASSSYGSSGNTIYF
CDR3nt: TGTGCCAGCAGCTCGTACGGGAGCTCTGGAAACACCATATATTTT
v_gene: TRBV7-2
j_gene: TRBJ1-3
len: 15
abundance: once
d_gene: -

CDR3aa: CASSLELFQETQYF
CDR3nt: TGTGCCAGCAGCTTAGAGCTTTTCCAAGAGACCCAGTACTTC
v_gene: TRBV7-6
j_gene: TRBJ2-5
len: 14
abundance: -
d_gene: -

CDR3aa: CSAGLVSNEQFF
CDR3nt: TGCAGTGCGGGACTAGTTTCAAATGAGCAGTTCTTC
v_gene: TRBV20-1
j_gene: TRBJ2-1
len: 12
abundance: -
d_gene: TRBD2

CDR3aa: CASSNQAGGGYTF
CDR3nt: TGTGCCAGCAGCAATCAAGCCGGTGGTGGCTACACCTTC
v_gene: TRBV11-1
j_gene: TRBJ1-2
len: 13
abundance: few
d_gene: -

CDR3aa: CASSQGNTQYF
CDR3nt: TGTGCCAGCAGCCAGGGGAATACGCAGTATTTT
v_gene: TRBV28
j_gene: TRBJ2-3
len: 11
abundance: -
d_gene: -

CDR3aa: CATSDQYLGNTGELFF
CDR3nt: TGTGCCACCAGTGACCAATATCTGGGGAACACCGGGGAGCTGTTTTTT
v_gene: TRBV24-1
j_gene: TRBJ2-2
len: 16
abundance: many
d_gene: -

CDR3aa: CASSRDRGPNQPQHF
CDR3nt: TGTGCCAGCAGTCGGGACAGGGGGCCAAATCAGCCCCAGCATTTT
v_gene: TRBV28
j_gene: TRBJ1-5
len: 15
abundance: many
d_gene: TRBD1

CDR3aa: CASSQEPGGFAYEQYF
CDR3nt: TGTGCCAGCAGCCAAGAGCCCGGGGGTTTTGCCTACGAGCAGTACTTC
v_gene: TRBV3-2
j_gene: TRBJ2-7
len: 16
abundance: -
d_gene: -

CDR3aa: CATRGGFQETQYF
CDR3nt: TGTGCCACCCGGGGAGGATTCCAAGAGACCCAGTACTTC
v_gene: TRBV2
j_gene: TRBJ2-5
len: 13
abundance: -
d_gene: -

CDR3aa: CASSPLGIYGYTF
CDR3nt: TGCGCCAGCAGCCCGCTCGGAATTTATGGCTACACCTTC
v_gene: TRBV5-1
j_gene: TRBJ1-2
len: 13
abundance: few
d_gene: -

CDR3aa: CASSSGTGYNEQFF
CDR3nt: TGTGCCAGCAGTTCCGGGACAGGCTACAATGAGCAGTTCTTC
v_gene: TRBV6-2/TRBV6-3
j_gene: TRBJ2-1
len: 14
abundance: -
d_gene: TRBD1

CDR3aa: CASSQTSGTGLYF
CDR3nt: TGCGCCAGCAGCCAGACGTCCGGGACAGGGTTGTATTTT
v_gene: TRBV5-1
j_gene: TRBJ2-3
len: 13
abundance: many
d_gene: TRBD1

CDR3aa: CASSLGGTGIADTQYF
CDR3nt: TGTGCTAGCAGCTTAGGAGGGACAGGGATCGCAGATACGCAGTATTTT
v_gene: TRBV7-7
j_gene: TRBJ2-3
len: 16
abundance: many
d_gene: TRBD1

CDR3aa: CASSLGTGFSGELFF
CDR3nt: TGTGCTAGCAGCTTGGGGACAGGGTTCAGCGGGGAGCTGTTTTTT
v_gene: TRBV7-7
j_gene: TRBJ2-2
len: 15
abundance: -
d_gene: TRBD1

CDR3aa: CSAIRPSGVYEQFF
CDR3nt: TGCAGTGCTATTCGTCCTAGCGGGGTATATGAGCAGTTCTTC
v_gene: TRBV20-1
j_gene: TRBJ2-1
len: 14
abundance: -
d_gene: TRBD2